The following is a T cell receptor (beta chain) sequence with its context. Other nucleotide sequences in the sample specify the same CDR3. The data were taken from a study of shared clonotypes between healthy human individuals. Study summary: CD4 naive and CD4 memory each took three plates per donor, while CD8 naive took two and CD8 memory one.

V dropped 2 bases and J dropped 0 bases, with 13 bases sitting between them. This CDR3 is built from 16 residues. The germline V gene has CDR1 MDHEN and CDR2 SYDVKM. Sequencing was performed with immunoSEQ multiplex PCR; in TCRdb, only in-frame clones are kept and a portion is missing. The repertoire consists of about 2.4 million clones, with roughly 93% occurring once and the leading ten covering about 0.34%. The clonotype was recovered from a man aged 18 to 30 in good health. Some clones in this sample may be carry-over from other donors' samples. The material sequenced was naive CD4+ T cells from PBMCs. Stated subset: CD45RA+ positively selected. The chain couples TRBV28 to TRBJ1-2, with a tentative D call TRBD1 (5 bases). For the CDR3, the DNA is TGTGCCAGCAGTTTAGGAGGGGCAGGAGCTAACTATGGCTACACCTTC. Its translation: CASSLGGAGANYGYTF.